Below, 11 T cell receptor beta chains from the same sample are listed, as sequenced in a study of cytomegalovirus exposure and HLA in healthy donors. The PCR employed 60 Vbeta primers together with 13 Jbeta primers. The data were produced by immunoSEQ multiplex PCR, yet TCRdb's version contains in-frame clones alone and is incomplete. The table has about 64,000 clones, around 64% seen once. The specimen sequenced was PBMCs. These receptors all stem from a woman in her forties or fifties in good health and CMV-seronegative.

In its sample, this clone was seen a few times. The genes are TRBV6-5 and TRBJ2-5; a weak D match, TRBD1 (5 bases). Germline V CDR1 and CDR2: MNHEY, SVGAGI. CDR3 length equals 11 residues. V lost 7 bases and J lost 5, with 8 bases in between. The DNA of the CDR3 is TGTGCCAGCAAAAAGGGGGAGACCCAGTACTTC. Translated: CASKKGETQYF.

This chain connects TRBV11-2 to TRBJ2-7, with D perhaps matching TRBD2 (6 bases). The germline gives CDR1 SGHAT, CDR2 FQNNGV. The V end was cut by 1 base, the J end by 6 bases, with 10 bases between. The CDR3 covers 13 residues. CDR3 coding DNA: TGTGCCAGCAGCTTAGTCCTGGGAGGCGAGCAGTACTTC. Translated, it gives CASSLVLGGEQYF.

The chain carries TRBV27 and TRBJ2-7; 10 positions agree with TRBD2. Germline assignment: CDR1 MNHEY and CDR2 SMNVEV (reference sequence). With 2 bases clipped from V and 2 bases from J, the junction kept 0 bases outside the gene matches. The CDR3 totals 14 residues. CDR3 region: CASSLGTSAYEQYF. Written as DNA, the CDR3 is TGTGCCAGCAGTTTAGGGACTAGCGCCTACGAGCAGTACTTC.

The CDR3 DNA reads as TGTGCCAGCAGCTTGGACAGGGACAGGGGGCTTTCTCATGGCTACACCTTC. Encoded protein: CASSLDRDRGLSHGYTF. The genes are TRBV5-4 and TRBJ1-2; 12 positions agree with TRBD1. CDR1 and CDR2 (germline): SGHNT, YYREEE (reference sequence). V shed 0 bases, J shed 6 bases, and the junction held 9 bases outside the gene matches. The CDR3 consists of 17 residues. Looking up the rest from reference TRBV5-4 and TRBJ1-2 gives the full variable domain: ETGVTQSPTHLIKTRGQQVTLRCSSQSGHNTVSWYQQALGQGPQFIFQYYREEENGRGNFPPRFSGLQFPNYSSELNVNALELDDSALYLCASSLDRDRGLSHGYTFGSGTRLTVV.

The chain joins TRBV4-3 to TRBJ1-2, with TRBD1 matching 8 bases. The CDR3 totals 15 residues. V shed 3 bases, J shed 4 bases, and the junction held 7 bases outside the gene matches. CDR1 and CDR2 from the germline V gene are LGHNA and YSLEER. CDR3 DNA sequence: TGCGCCAGCAGCCAGGCTCACCAGGGGGCCTATGGCTACACCTTC. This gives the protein CASSQAHQGAYGYTF.

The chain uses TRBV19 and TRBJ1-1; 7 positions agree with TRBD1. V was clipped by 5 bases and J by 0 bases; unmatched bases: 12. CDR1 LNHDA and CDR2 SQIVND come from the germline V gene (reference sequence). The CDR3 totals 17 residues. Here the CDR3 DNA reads TGTGCCAGTAGTCACAGGACAGGCCGCGTTCTGAACACTGAAGCTTTCTTT. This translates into CASSHRTGRVLNTEAFF.

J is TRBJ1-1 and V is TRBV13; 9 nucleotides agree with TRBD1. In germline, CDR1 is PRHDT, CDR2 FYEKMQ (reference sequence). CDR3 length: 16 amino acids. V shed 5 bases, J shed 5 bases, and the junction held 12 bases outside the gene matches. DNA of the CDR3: TGTGCCAGCAGCAGTAGGACAGGGGAGTGGGGAACTGAAGCTTTCTTT. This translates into CASSSRTGEWGTEAFF. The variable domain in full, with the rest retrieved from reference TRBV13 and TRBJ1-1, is AAGVIQSPRHLIKEKRETATLKCYPIPRHDTVYWYQQGPGQDPQFLISFYEKMQSDKGSIPDRFSAQQFSDYHSELNMSSLELGDSALYFCASSSRTGEWGTEAFFGQGTRLTVV.

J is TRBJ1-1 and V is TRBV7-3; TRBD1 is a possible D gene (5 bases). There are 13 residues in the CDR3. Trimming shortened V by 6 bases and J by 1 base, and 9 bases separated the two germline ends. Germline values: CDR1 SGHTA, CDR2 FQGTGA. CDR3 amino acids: CASSTQGNTEAFF. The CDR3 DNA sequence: TGTGCCAGCAGTACTCAGGGGAACACTGAAGCTTTCTTT.

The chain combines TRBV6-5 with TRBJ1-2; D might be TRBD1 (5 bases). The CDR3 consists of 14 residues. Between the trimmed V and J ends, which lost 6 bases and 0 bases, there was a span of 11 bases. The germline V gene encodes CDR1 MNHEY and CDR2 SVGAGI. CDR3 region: CASSRGLSNYGYTF. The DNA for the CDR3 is TGTGCCAGCAGCCGGGGACTATCTAACTATGGCTACACCTTC.

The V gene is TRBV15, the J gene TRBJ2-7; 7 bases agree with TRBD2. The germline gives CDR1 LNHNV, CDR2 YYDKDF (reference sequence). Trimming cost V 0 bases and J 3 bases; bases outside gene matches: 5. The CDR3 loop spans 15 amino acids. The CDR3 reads CATSRDLAGNYEQYF. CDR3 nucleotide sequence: TGTGCCACCAGCAGAGATTTAGCGGGCAACTACGAGCAGTACTTC.

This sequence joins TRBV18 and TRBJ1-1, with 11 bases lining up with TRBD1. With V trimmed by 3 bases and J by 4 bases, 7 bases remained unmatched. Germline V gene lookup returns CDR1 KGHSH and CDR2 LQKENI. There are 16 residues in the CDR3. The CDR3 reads CASSPPGTGGGTEAFF. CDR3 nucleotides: TGTGCCAGCTCACCGCCCGGGACAGGGGGAGGCACTGAAGCTTTCTTT.